What follows describes a single T cell receptor beta chain. Sequence at one end of the junction differs from germline and may be a read error. The data were obtained in a study of blood T cells in healthy people across ages. The V gene's germline CDR1 is SGHTA and CDR2 FQGNSA. The CDR3 contains 15 residues. Together with a sample-barcoded 5' primer, a J-beta primer mix was included in a second PCR lasting about 6 to 12 cycles. Each CDR3 protein is one row after TCRdb ran MiXCR on the 5' RACE reads. The sample consists of 1.8 million or so distinct CDR3 sequences, around 42% of them appearing once. Sequencing was performed on blood. The rearrangement uses TRBV7-2 and TRBJ1-2, with 10 bases matching TRBD1. The receptor was isolated from a human donor in good health. The CDR3: CASSLVLGQGYGHTF. CDR3 sequence (DNA): TGTGCCAGCAGCTTAGTTTTGGGACAGGGGTATGGCCACACCTTC.